Below are 20 T cell receptor beta chains sequenced from a single sample in a study of chemoradiotherapy in HPV16-positive cancers. Generated by immunoSEQ multiplex PCR, the TCRdb table keeps only in-frame clones and is missing some. This sample has about 33,000 clones; about 85% occur once, and the top ten carry under 2.5%. The specimen was blood, collected from a patient who underwent chemoradiotherapy. Every receptor here comes from a human donor with HPV-associated anogenital cancer.

The rearrangement joins TRBV11-1 to TRBJ2-7; D is ambiguous. The V gene lost 1 base and the J gene lost 4 bases, with 11 bases spanning the gap. Germline V lookup: CDR1 SGHAT, CDR2 FQDESV (reference sequence). The CDR3 consists of 14 residues. CDR3 sequence (DNA): TGTGCCAGCAGCTTAGATTCAGGACCATACGAGCAGTACTTC. Residues: CASSLDSGPYEQYF.

The chain uses TRBV18 and TRBJ1-1, with TRBD1 matching over 8 bases. The CDR3 extends over 15 amino acids. The germline V gene has CDR1 KGHSH and CDR2 LQKENI. The ends lost 0 bases at V and 4 bases at J; junction bases unmatched: 4. CDR3 region: CASSPPQGAFTEAFF. In DNA, the CDR3 is TGTGCCAGCTCACCACCTCAGGGGGCGTTCACTGAAGCTTTCTTT.

The rearrangement joins TRBV14 to TRBJ2-7; no reliable D call. The V and J ends lost 2 bases and 0 bases respectively, with 14 bases between them. The germline gives CDR1 SGHDN, CDR2 FVKESK. The CDR3 is 16 amino acids. CDR3 sequence (DNA): TGTGCCAGCAGCCAATCAGTCTTGAGTTACTCCTACGAGCAGTACTTC. This encodes CASSQSVLSYSYEQYF.

The gene calls are TRBV5-1 and TRBJ2-5; D unresolved. CDR3 length: 14 residues. V lost 4 bases to trimming and J lost 5 bases, with 15 bases between them. Per the germline V gene, CDR1 is SGHRS and CDR2 is YFSETQ. The CDR3 reads CASSPTVGSETQYF. The DNA of the CDR3 is TGCGCCAGCAGCCCAACAGTGGGGTCGGAGACCCAGTACTTC.

The J gene is TRBJ2-7, the V gene TRBV18; 8 bases are a match to TRBD1. V lost 3 bases, J lost 3 bases, and 7 bases stayed unmatched. CDR1 is KGHSH and CDR2 is LQKENI in the germline V gene. The CDR3 is made up of 15 amino acids. The CDR3 here is CASSPQDRDRYEQYF. The CDR3 coding sequence is TGTGCCAGCTCACCCCAGGACAGGGACCGCTACGAGCAGTACTTC.

The chain carries TRBV7-6 and TRBJ2-7; the D gene is possibly TRBD1 (6 bases). Trimming cost V 6 bases and J 0 bases, with 9 bases left between them. From germline, CDR1 is SGHVS and CDR2 FNYEAQ. The length of the CDR3 is 13 residues. Here the CDR3 reads CASSKGDSYEQYF. CDR3 nucleotide sequence: TGTGCCAGCAGTAAGGGGGACTCCTACGAGCAGTACTTC.

This clone was counted a few times. The chain uses TRBV5-4 and TRBJ2-5; D possibly uses TRBD1 or TRBD2 (5 bases each). Trimming left V 3 bases short and J 7 bases short, with 28 bases between. Germline CDR1 and CDR2: SGHNT and YYREEE (reference sequence). There are 18 residues in the CDR3. DNA for the CDR3: TGTGCCAGCAGCTCTAGGGACCGTTTGGATTTGAGGTCTGGGACCCAGTACTTC. Its protein product is CASSSRDRLDLRSGTQYF.

V is TRBV27 and J is TRBJ2-1; D is ambiguous. CDR1 and CDR2 (germline): MNHEY, SMNVEV (reference sequence). V lost 0 bases and J 5 bases, leaving 8 bases between the germline ends. The CDR3 is made up of 14 amino acids. As DNA, the CDR3 is TGTGCCAGCAGTTTATCAGGGCGCAACAATGAGCAGTTCTTC. Translation gives CASSLSGRNNEQFF.

This sequence joins TRBV29-1 and TRBJ1-4; perhaps TRBD1 as D (5 bases). V was shortened by 4 bases and J by 8 bases, with 14 bases between the two germline ends. Germline V gene sequence: CDR1 SQVTM, CDR2 ANQGSEA. The CDR3 has 13 residues. CDR3 residues: CSVVEGSGEKLFF. CDR3 nucleotides: TGCAGCGTTGTCGAGGGGTCGGGGGAAAAACTGTTTTTT.

The CDR3 sequence: CASSYSLNTEAFF. The CDR3 bases are TGTGCCAGCAGTTACTCGCTGAACACTGAAGCTTTCTTT. The chain links TRBV6-5 to TRBJ1-1; D unresolved. Trimming took 0 bases from V and 0 from J, leaving 2 bases between them. The CDR3 spans 13 residues. CDR1 MNHEY and CDR2 SVGAGI come from the germline V gene.

V is TRBV7-2 and J is TRBJ1-1, with D unclear. CDR3 size: 12 residues. V was trimmed by 3 bases and J by 7 bases, leaving 9 bases between them. From germline, CDR1 is SGHTA and CDR2 FQGNSA. The CDR3 sequence: CASSFRHDEAFF. As DNA, the CDR3 is TGTGCCAGCAGCTTCAGACATGATGAAGCTTTCTTT.

The chain recombines TRBV7-3 with TRBJ2-3; 12 bases align to TRBD2. The CDR3 is made up of 16 amino acids. The germline gives CDR1 SGHTA, CDR2 FQGTGA. The V segment lost 4 bases and the J segment 4 bases; nucleotides outside the gene matches: 6. CDR3 loop: CASSSPSGGAADTQYF. For the CDR3, the DNA is TGTGCCAGCAGCTCCCCTAGCGGGGGGGCGGCAGATACGCAGTATTTT.

With regard to this clone: At one end the junction does not follow the germline gene, possibly because of a read error. This sequence joins TRBV5-6 and TRBJ2-2; 9 bases align to TRBD1. This CDR3 has 16 amino acids. Per the germline V gene, CDR1 is SGHDT and CDR2 is YYEEEE. In nucleotides, the CDR3 is TGTGCCGGCAGCCCAGGGACAGGGAGGAACACCGGGGAGCTGTTTTTT. Residues: CAGSPGTGRNTGELFF.

This chain links TRBV19 with TRBJ2-2, with D possibly being TRBD1 (6 bases). Trimming cost V 3 bases and J 2 bases, with 7 bases left between them. The CDR3 covers 14 residues. In germline, CDR1 is LNHDA, CDR2 SQIVND (reference sequence). CDR3 amino acids: CASSIGGNTGELFF. In DNA, the CDR3 is TGTGCCAGTAGTATTGGGGGCAACACCGGGGAGCTGTTTTTT.

The chain couples TRBV5-6 to TRBJ1-5; D uncertain. V lost 4 bases and J lost 6, with 17 bases in between. The CDR3 contains 15 residues. In germline, CDR1 is SGHDT, CDR2 YYEEEE. This CDR3 is CASSPIPGEGQPQHF. The CDR3 nucleotides are TGTGCCAGCAGCCCAATACCCGGCGAGGGTCAGCCCCAGCATTTT.

The gene calls are TRBV7-8 and TRBJ2-3; 9 nucleotides agree with TRBD1. The CDR3 loop spans 19 amino acids. J gave up 3 bases and V 2 bases, and 15 bases lay outside the gene matches. The germline V gene has CDR1 SGHVS and CDR2 FQNEAQ. The CDR3 reads CASSLFPWTGDVGTDTQYF. The CDR3 DNA follows: TGTGCCAGCAGCTTATTCCCCTGGACAGGGGACGTAGGTACAGATACGCAGTATTTT.

This chain links TRBV19 with TRBJ1-4, with a tentative D call TRBD1 (6 bases). The CDR3 extends over 14 amino acids. Germline CDR1 reads LNHDA; CDR2 reads SQIVND (reference sequence). V was pared by 4 bases and J by 4 bases, with 10 bases between. DNA for the CDR3: TGTGCCAGTAGTAACGGGGACAATAATGAAAAACTGTTTTTT. This sequence encodes CASSNGDNNEKLFF.

J is TRBJ1-2 and V is TRBV10-3; D perhaps matches TRBD1 (5 bases). The CDR3 runs 17 residues. V lost 6 bases, J lost 6 bases, and 26 bases lay in between. Germline V gene data show CDR1 as ENHRY and CDR2 as SYGVKD. Here the CDR3 DNA reads TGTGCCATCAGGATGACAGCCCCCTATGGAGGGGCGGATGGCTACACCTTC. This sequence encodes CAIRMTAPYGGADGYTF.

The V call is TRBV7-9, the J call TRBJ1-1; D call uncertain. Germline V gene lookup returns CDR1 SEHNR and CDR2 FQNEAQ (reference sequence). The CDR3 totals 17 residues. Trimming took off 5 bases at V and 0 bases at J, with 19 bases between the two ends. The CDR3 spells CASSANSGLEVNTEAFF. The DNA of the CDR3 is TGTGCCAGCAGCGCAAATTCCGGGCTCGAGGTGAACACTGAAGCTTTCTTT.

This chain links TRBV28 with TRBJ2-2; perhaps TRBD1 as D (6 bases). The CDR3 spans 14 residues. In germline, CDR1 is MDHEN, CDR2 SYDVKM. The V and J ends lost 4 bases and 1 base respectively, with 7 bases between them. CDR3 sequence: CASSSGQNTGELFF. The CDR3 DNA follows: TGTGCCAGCAGTTCGGGACAGAACACCGGGGAGCTGTTTTTT.